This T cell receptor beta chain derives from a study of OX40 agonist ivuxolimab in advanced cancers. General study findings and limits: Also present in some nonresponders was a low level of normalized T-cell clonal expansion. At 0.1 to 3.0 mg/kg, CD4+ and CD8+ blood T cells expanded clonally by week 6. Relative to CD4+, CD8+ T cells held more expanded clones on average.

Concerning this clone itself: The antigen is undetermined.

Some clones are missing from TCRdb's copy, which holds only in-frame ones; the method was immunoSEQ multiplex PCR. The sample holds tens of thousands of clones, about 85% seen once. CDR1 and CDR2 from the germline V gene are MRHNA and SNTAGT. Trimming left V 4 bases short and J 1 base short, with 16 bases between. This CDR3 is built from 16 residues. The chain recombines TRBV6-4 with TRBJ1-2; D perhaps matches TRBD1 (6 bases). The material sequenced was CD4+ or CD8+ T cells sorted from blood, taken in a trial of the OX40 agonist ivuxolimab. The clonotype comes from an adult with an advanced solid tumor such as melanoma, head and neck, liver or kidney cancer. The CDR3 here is CASSGPRTENNYGYTF. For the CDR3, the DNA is TGTGCCAGCAGTGGCCCTCGGACAGAGAATAACTATGGCTACACCTTC.